This T cell receptor (beta chain) was documented in a study of blood T cells in healthy people across ages. Study as a whole: Capture by template switching was about one barcoded beta molecule per two T cells.

As regards this clonotype: Its specificity is not known.

The people who gave samples were healthy Caucasians from Russia, aged roughly 6 to 100. The CDR3 runs 14 residues. The germline V gene has CDR1 LGHDT and CDR2 YNNKEL (reference sequence). Trimming took off 3 bases at V and 6 bases at J, with 14 bases between the two ends. Through a sample-barcoded 5' primer and a J-beta primer mix, a second PCR was run for about 6 to 11 cycles. From the 5' RACE reads, TCRdb called clonotypes with MiXCR, one entry per CDR3 protein. The data hold more than 700,000 distinct CDR3 sequences, with around half observed a single time. Study outcomes and limitations: Naive CD4+ cells and diversity were both higher in long-lived donors than in aged donors. The lack of PBMC sorting stopped any conclusive naive versus antigen-experienced comparison.

The chain is built from TRBV3-1 and TRBJ1-1; perhaps TRBD1 as D (5 bases). Sequencing used blood. This receptor was identified in a man of 80 years or more in good health. The CDR3 DNA reads TGTGCCAGCAGCCAGGGGGTAATTGGGTCTGAAGCTTTCTTT. Translating it yields CASSQGVIGSEAFF. Drawing the rest from reference TRBV3-1 and TRBJ1-1, the complete variable domain is DTAVSQTPKYLVTQMGNDKSIKCEQNLGHDTMYWYKQDSKKFLKIMFSYNNKELIINETVPNRFSPKSPDKAHLNLHINSLELGDSAVYFCASSQGVIGSEAFFGQGTRLTVV.